The T cell receptor (beta chain) under discussion was sequenced for a study of blood T cell repertoires in COVID-19. Study information: Italy, Spain and the United States were the sources of the convalescent and acute COVID-19 samples. In each case, the material was cDNA or gDNA derived from T cells, B-cell-depleted T cells, or PBMCs.

TCRdb keeps only in-frame clones here, not all; method: immunoSEQ multiplex PCR. The sample gives some 64,000 clones, 70% to 90% of which show up once; approximately 3.6% is in the top ten. V lost 1 base, J lost 4 bases, and 1 base stayed unmatched. The CDR3 runs to 13 residues. Germline values: CDR1 SGHTA, CDR2 FQGTGA. This receptor was obtained from a man between 65 and 85 years old with acute or convalescent COVID-19. The sequencing input was peripheral blood. The J gene is TRBJ2-7, the V gene TRBV7-3; 7 bases agree with TRBD2. CDR3: CASSLRGGYEQYF. The CDR3 DNA reads as TGTGCCAGCAGCTTAAGGGGGGGATACGAGCAGTACTTC.